This T cell receptor (beta chain) was retrieved from a study of response to subunit inactivated influenza vaccine. General study results and limits: There was a suggestion from the authors that each seasonal influenza vaccination recruits few new T cells.

TCRdb re-derived calls from the RT-PCR reads in MiXCR, one entry per CDR3 protein. The sample has about 240,000 distinct CDR3 sequences; 12% are singletons. This clonotype has only a few counts. What it binds is unknown. The V end lost 2 bases, the J end lost 4 bases, and 12 bases lay between the germline ends. The CDR3 consists of 15 residues. CDR1 MNHEY and CDR2 SVGEGT come from the germline V gene. This TCR was recovered from a man aged 45-65 years who received an inactivated influenza vaccine. Sequencing was performed on non-naive T cells sorted from PBMCs, taken around 15 days before vaccination. The V call is TRBV6-2 or TRBV6-3, the J call TRBJ2-1; no reliable D call. The CDR3 is CASSYGPAGYNEQFF. The DNA for the CDR3 is TGTGCCAGCAGTTACGGTCCCGCCGGATACAATGAGCAGTTCTTC.